One and the same sample provided the 21 T cell receptor beta chains below, sequenced in a study of blood T cell repertoires in COVID-19. Assay used: immunoSEQ multiplex PCR; TCRdb lists only in-frame clones, some missing. This sample carries 75,000 to 90,000 clones, 80% of them seen once, and the ten largest clones take approximately 12%. Sequencing input: peripheral blood. These receptors were collected from a woman aged 40 to 50 with active or convalescent COVID-19.

This clone was detected a few times. The rearrangement links TRBV5-4 to TRBJ2-2; D is possibly TRBD2 (5 bases). Germline loops: CDR1 SGHNT, CDR2 YYREEE (reference sequence). V lost 1 base and J 8 bases, leaving 27 bases between the germline ends. The CDR3 runs 19 residues. The chain's CDR3 is CASSLSVGLGPLTAGELFF. The CDR3 DNA reads as TGTGCCAGCAGCTTGTCTGTCGGACTGGGTCCCCTTACTGCTGGGGAGCTGTTTTTT.

The chain uses TRBV11-2 and TRBJ2-1; unclear D gene. V lost 8 bases to trimming and J lost 3 bases, with 5 bases between them. This CDR3 comprises 11 residues. Germline-derived CDR1 and CDR2 are SGHAT and FQNNGV. The CDR3 sequence is CASGSYNEQFF. In DNA, the CDR3 is TGTGCCAGCGGCAGCTACAATGAGCAGTTCTTC. The full variable domain, its missing parts supplied by reference TRBV11-2 and TRBJ2-1, is EAGVAQSPRYKIIEKRQSVAFWCNPISGHATLYWYQQILGQGPKLLIQFQNNGVVDDSQLPKDRFSAERLKGVDSTLKIQPAKLEDSAVYLCASGSYNEQFFGPGTRLTVL.

The chain joins TRBV19 to TRBJ2-7, with D uncertain. Per germline, CDR1 LNHDA and CDR2 SQIVND (reference sequence). Between the trimmed V and J ends, which lost 5 bases and 2 bases, there was a span of 7 bases. The CDR3 contains 12 residues. CDR3: CASSFGTYEQYF. DNA of the CDR3: TGTGCCAGTAGTTTTGGCACCTACGAGCAGTACTTC.

The gene calls are TRBV10-3 and TRBJ1-2; 7 bases fit TRBD1. V lost 5 bases, J lost 2 bases, and 8 bases stayed unmatched. Germline CDR1 and CDR2: ENHRY and SYGVKD. The CDR3 length is 15 residues. CDR3 sequence: CAISYQGGGNYGYTF. DNA of the CDR3: TGTGCCATCAGTTACCAGGGGGGCGGCAACTATGGCTACACCTTC.

V usage is TRBV12-3 or TRBV12-4 and J usage is TRBJ1-1, with D possibly TRBD1 on 6 matching bases. V was shortened by 3 bases and J by 9 bases, with 11 bases between the two germline ends. This CDR3 comprises 12 residues. The CDR3 DNA follows: TGTGCCAGCAGTTTTGTGGGGGCGCAAGCTTTCTTT. This gives the protein CASSFVGAQAFF.

This sequence joins TRBV2 and TRBJ2-5; 7 bases match TRBD1. Germline CDR1 reads SNHLY; CDR2 reads FYNNEI. Losses at the gene ends were 5 bases for V and 2 bases for J; bases not matched to a gene: 5. The CDR3 totals 14 residues. CDR3: CASSTLTGQETQYF. The CDR3 DNA follows: TGTGCCAGCAGTACGCTGACAGGGCAAGAGACCCAGTACTTC.

The rearrangement uses TRBV4-1 and TRBJ2-7; TRBD1 matches 9 bases. The length of the CDR3 is 16 residues. Per germline, CDR1 MGHRA and CDR2 YSYEKL. The V gene end was trimmed by 5 bases and the J gene end by 1 base; junction bases not matched to a gene: 9. The CDR3 loop is CASSLGQGSLSYEQYF. CDR3 bases: TGCGCCAGCAGCTTAGGACAGGGGTCGCTTTCCTACGAGCAGTACTTC.

The chain employs TRBV19 and TRBJ1-1; weak D call: TRBD1 (5 bases). The V end lost 1 base, the J end lost 3 bases, and 12 bases lay between the germline ends. Germline CDR1 reads LNHDA; CDR2 reads SQIVND (reference sequence). CDR3 length: 15 residues. The CDR3 reads CASSIVGARDTEAFF. CDR3 sequence (DNA): TGTGCCAGTAGTATAGTTGGGGCTAGAGACACTGAAGCTTTCTTT.

The rearrangement joins TRBV4-3 to TRBJ2-3; 7 bases match TRBD2. V trimming: 1 base; J trimming: 1 base; junction bases outside the gene matches: 2. CDR1 and CDR2 from the germline V gene are LGHNA and YSLEER. The CDR3 has 15 amino acids. The CDR3 bases are TGCGCCAGCAGCCAAGCTCTAGCGGGCACAGATACGCAGTATTTT. Encoded protein: CASSQALAGTDTQYF.

The rearrangement uses TRBV12-5 and TRBJ2-1, with TRBD2 matching 13 bases. Germline V gene sequence: CDR1 LGHNT, CDR2 FRNRAP. The V and J ends lost 6 bases and 8 bases, in that order; junction bases with no gene match: 7. The CDR3 covers 15 residues. The CDR3 DNA is TGTGCTAGTGGACCACTAGCGGGAGGGCCCCATGAGCAGTTCTTC. Translation: CASGPLAGGPHEQFF.

This chain uses TRBV4-1 with TRBJ2-1; TRBD2 aligns across 12 bases. The CDR3 runs to 15 residues. Trimming took 6 bases from V and 9 from J; bases not matched to a gene: 9. Germline CDR1 MGHRA, CDR2 YSYEKL. The chain's CDR3 is CASRPSGRALSEQFF. In nucleotides, the CDR3 is TGCGCCAGCAGGCCTAGCGGGAGGGCCTTAAGTGAGCAGTTCTTC.

This clone was found a few times. This rearrangement joins TRBV4-3 to TRBJ1-6; no reliable D call. Trimming shortened V by 0 bases and J by 8 bases, and 29 bases separated the two germline ends. This CDR3 contains 21 residues. The germline V gene has CDR1 LGHNA and CDR2 YSLEER. CDR3 coding DNA: TGCGCCAGCAGCCAAGATGTTCCCGGGATAGGCTCTCTTTTCCTAGATTCACCCCTCCACTTT. Translation gives CASSQDVPGIGSLFLDSPLHF.

The J gene is TRBJ1-1, the V gene TRBV2; 11 bases line up with TRBD1. The ends lost 4 bases at V and 4 bases at J; junction bases unmatched: 2. The CDR3 extends over 14 amino acids. Germline CDR1 SNHLY, CDR2 FYNNEI. CDR3 DNA: TGTGCCAGCAGTGGGGGGACAGGGGGCACTGAAGCTTTCTTT. This sequence encodes CASSGGTGGTEAFF.

The V and J genes are TRBV12-3 or TRBV12-4 and TRBJ2-1; D gene uncertain. The CDR3 totals 12 residues. V lost 1 base, J lost 13 bases, and 11 bases lay in between. The CDR3 here is CASSLERTRQFF. The CDR3 bases are TGTGCCAGCAGTTTAGAGCGTACGCGCCAGTTCTTC.

The chain is built from TRBV7-2 and TRBJ2-3; TRBD2 matches at 15 bases. After removal of 1 base from V and 11 bases from J, the junction contained 7 bases not matched to a gene. Germline CDR1 reads SGHTA; CDR2 reads FQGNSA. This CDR3 is built from 16 residues. In nucleotides, the CDR3 is TGTGCCAGCAGCTTAGAGGTTGTGGGACTAGCGGGAGGGCAGTATTTT. Translation gives CASSLEVVGLAGGQYF.

V and J are TRBV10-3 and TRBJ1-1; weak D call: TRBD1 (5 bases). The V end lost 0 bases, the J end lost 1 base, and 6 bases lay between the germline ends. CDR3 size: 14 residues. CDR1 is ENHRY, CDR2 SYGVKD, per germline. This CDR3 reads CAISESGQNTEAFF. CDR3 bases: TGTGCCATCAGTGAGTCAGGACAGAACACTGAAGCTTTCTTT.

The chain joins TRBV6-5 to TRBJ1-3; 9 bases agree with TRBD1. With 7 bases clipped from V and 8 bases from J, the junction kept 9 bases outside the gene matches. CDR3 size: 14 residues. Germline CDR1 is MNHEY and CDR2 is SVGAGI. The CDR3 DNA reads TGTGCCAGCAACTCCGGACAGGGGACGGACACCATATATTTT. This translates into CASNSGQGTDTIYF.

The chain carries TRBV5-1 and TRBJ2-7, with D perhaps TRBD2 (7 bases). Germline V lookup: CDR1 SGHRS, CDR2 YFSETQ. The germline V and J ends were trimmed by 2 bases and 5 bases, with 20 bases remaining between them. The CDR3 runs to 16 residues. CDR3 protein: CASSLPQQGLSDEQYF. In DNA, the CDR3 is TGCGCCAGCAGCTTACCCCAACAGGGACTATCCGACGAGCAGTACTTC.

The V call is TRBV18, the J call TRBJ2-4, with D unclear. The CDR3 is 13 amino acids. Trimming cost V 0 bases and J 6 bases, with 6 bases left between them. The germline V gene encodes CDR1 KGHSH and CDR2 LQKENI. The CDR3 nucleotides are TGTGCCAGCTCACCACCCTTTCTAAACATTCAGTACTTC. Translating it yields CASSPPFLNIQYF. The full variable domain, with the rest looked up from reference TRBV18 and TRBJ2-4, is NAGVMQNPRHLVRRRGQEARLRCSPMKGHSHVYWYRQLPEEGLKFMVYLQKENIIDESGMPKERFSAEFPKEGPSILRIQQVVRGDSAAYFCASSPPFLNIQYFGAGTRLSVL.

This clone appeared a few times. The chain uses TRBV4-1 and TRBJ2-7; 10 positions match TRBD1. CDR3 size: 16 residues. Germline V CDR1 and CDR2: MGHRA, YSYEKL. Trimming took 4 bases from V and 2 from J; bases not matched to a gene: 8. The chain's CDR3 is CASSLPGQGRPYEQYF. The CDR3, as DNA: TGCGCCAGCAGCCTCCCGGGACAGGGGCGACCCTACGAGCAGTACTTC.

This sequence joins TRBV28 and TRBJ2-7; D not resolved. Germline loops: CDR1 MDHEN, CDR2 SYDVKM. The CDR3 has 11 residues. V lost 4 bases, J lost 3 bases, and 4 bases lay in between. CDR3 in DNA: TGTGCCAGCAGTTCAGACTACGAGCAGTACTTC. It specifies CASSSDYEQYF. The full variable domain, rest sourced from reference TRBV28 and TRBJ2-7, is DVKVTQSSRYLVKRTGEKVFLECVQDMDHENMFWYRQDPGLGLRLIYFSYDVKMKEKGDIPEGYSVSREKKERFSLILESASTNQTSMYLCASSSDYEQYFGPGTRLTVT.